The 10 T cell receptor beta chains given below trace back to one sample, sequenced in a study of T cell responses to AZD1222 COVID-19 vaccine. The assay was immunoSEQ multiplex PCR, and TCRdb's table has in-frame clones only and misses some. The top ten hold around 5% of the sample, which has around 120,000 clones, under 95% seen once. Sequencing used peripheral blood, obtained 28 days after the second AZD1222 dose. The receptors derive from an adult who received the AZD1222 COVID-19 vaccine.

The chain carries TRBV3-1 (or the pseudogene TRBV3-2) and TRBJ2-1; D unresolved. The CDR3 spans 12 residues. Trimming left V 1 base short and J 8 bases short, with 6 bases between. CDR1 and CDR2 from the germline V gene are LGHDT and YNNKEL (reference sequence). CDR3 in amino acids: CASSQVGHEQFF. In DNA form, the CDR3 reads TGTGCCAGCAGCCAAGTTGGCCATGAGCAGTTCTTC.

This clone was counted once. This rearrangement joins TRBV11-2 to TRBJ2-7, with D hard to call. The CDR3 spans 14 residues. With 2 bases removed from V and 2 bases from J, the gap between germline ends came to 10 bases. Germline loops: CDR1 SGHAT, CDR2 FQNNGV. The DNA of the CDR3 is TGTGCCAGCAGCTTAATCCGGAACCCCTACGAGCAGTACTTC. Translating gives CASSLIRNPYEQYF.

The chain couples TRBV6-5 to TRBJ2-3, with unresolved D. Germline CDR1 MNHEY, CDR2 SVGAGI. The CDR3 is made up of 13 amino acids. Trimming took 4 bases from V and 6 from J, leaving 11 bases between them. In DNA, the CDR3 is TGTGCCAGCAGTTTTCACCTAGGGGATACGCAGTATTTT. Translating it yields CASSFHLGDTQYF.

Only one count was recorded for this clone. V is TRBV18 and J is TRBJ1-2; 12 nucleotides agree with TRBD1. Trimming removed 0 bases from V and 5 bases from J; junction bases left unmatched: 7. Germline V lookup: CDR1 KGHSH, CDR2 LQKENI. There are 17 residues in the CDR3. CDR3 region: CASSPPDGTGGAYGYTF. The CDR3 nucleotides read TGTGCCAGCTCACCACCGGATGGGACAGGGGGCGCATATGGCTACACCTTC.

The rearrangement joins TRBV9 to TRBJ1-3; D gene uncertain. Germline V CDR1 and CDR2: SGDLS, YYNGEE. The germline V and J ends were trimmed by 4 bases and 0 bases, with 11 bases remaining between them. The CDR3 has 15 amino acids. This CDR3 reads CASSLTPSSGNTIYF. The CDR3 bases are TGTGCCAGCAGCCTGACTCCGAGCTCTGGAAACACCATATATTTT.

CDR3 nucleotide sequence: TGTGCCAGCAGTTGGACTAGCGGGAGGGGAATAGCCAAAAACATTCAGTACTTC. Its protein is CASSWTSGRGIAKNIQYF. The V gene is TRBV11-2, the J gene TRBJ2-4; TRBD2 matches 15 bases. In germline, CDR1 is SGHAT, CDR2 FQNNGV. V trimming: 6 bases; J trimming: 0 bases; junction bases outside the gene matches: 6. The CDR3 is 18 residues long. Full variable domain (outside the CDR3, taken from reference TRBV11-2 and TRBJ2-4): EAGVAQSPRYKIIEKRQSVAFWCNPISGHATLYWYQQILGQGPKLLIQFQNNGVVDDSQLPKDRFSAERLKGVDSTLKIQPAKLEDSAVYLCASSWTSGRGIAKNIQYFGAGTRLSVL.

V gene TRBV14 combines with J gene TRBJ1-6; D unclear. CDR3 length: 13 amino acids. Germline CDR1 is SGHDN and CDR2 is FVKESK. V was shortened by 3 bases and J by 10 bases, with 10 bases between the two germline ends. The DNA of the CDR3 is TGTGCCAGCAGCCAGGACCTTTCATCACCCCTCCACTTT. Translation: CASSQDLSSPLHF.

V is TRBV27 and J is TRBJ2-3; 10 bases map to TRBD2. The CDR3 length is 15 residues. In germline, CDR1 is MNHEY, CDR2 SMNVEV (reference sequence). V dropped 5 bases and J dropped 2; count of bases not matched to a gene: 4. CDR3 residues: CASSPLAGFTDTQYF. CDR3 in DNA: TGTGCCAGCAGTCCACTAGCGGGATTCACAGATACGCAGTATTTT.

CDR3 nucleotides: TGTGCCAGCAGCCAAGTCACAGGGGGCACCGGGGAGCTGTTTTTT. It encodes CASSQVTGGTGELFF. The rearrangement joins TRBV14 to TRBJ2-2; 8 bases are a match to TRBD1. The CDR3 has 15 amino acids. The germline V gene has CDR1 SGHDN and CDR2 FVKESK. The V segment lost 1 base and the J segment 4 bases; nucleotides outside the gene matches: 2.

The CDR3 loop reads CASSLFRTSGGRETQYF. The CDR3 bases are TGTGCCAGCAGCTTATTTCGGACTAGCGGGGGGAGGGAGACCCAGTACTTC. The chain has TRBV7-2 and TRBJ2-5; 14 bases match TRBD2. After removal of 2 bases from V and 5 bases from J, the junction contained 7 bases not matched to a gene. Germline CDR1 SGHTA, CDR2 FQGNSA. The CDR3 extends over 17 amino acids.